These 19 T cell receptor beta chains came from one sample sequenced in a study of blood T cell repertoires in COVID-19. Generated by immunoSEQ multiplex PCR, the TCRdb table keeps only in-frame clones and is missing some. The sample yields hundreds of thousands of clones, about 86% seen once. What was sequenced was peripheral blood. These receptors were taken from a man aged 80 or over with acute or convalescent COVID-19.

J is TRBJ1-2 and V is TRBV27, with a weak D call TRBD1 (6 bases). Germline-derived CDR1 and CDR2 are MNHEY and SMNVEV (reference sequence). V was pared by 4 bases and J by 1 base, with 13 bases between. There are 15 residues in the CDR3. CDR3 bases: TGTGCCAGCAGTTCCAACAGGGCGTTTAACTATGGCTACACCTTC. Its protein product is CASSSNRAFNYGYTF.

CDR3 coding DNA: TGCGCCAGCAGCCAAACGGGGACAGGGACCAAAGAGACCCAGTACTTC. Amino acids: CASSQTGTGTKETQYF. The chain has TRBV4-1 and TRBJ2-5; 9 nucleotides align to TRBD1. Germline V CDR1 and CDR2: MGHRA, YSYEKL. The length of the CDR3 is 16 residues. J was trimmed by 3 bases and V by 2 bases; bases with no gene match: 7.

The J gene is TRBJ2-7, the V gene TRBV7-9; D might be TRBD1 (5 bases). Germline values: CDR1 SEHNR, CDR2 FQNEAQ (reference sequence). CDR3 length equals 13 residues. V was clipped by 2 bases and J by 2 bases, with 7 bases between them. For the CDR3, the DNA is TGTGCCAGCAGCTTAAGGGGCACCTACGAGCAGTACTTC. Translation gives CASSLRGTYEQYF.

The J gene is TRBJ2-1, the V gene TRBV5-4; no reliable D call. Trimming removed 6 bases from V and 10 bases from J, with 17 bases in between. The CDR3 has 13 amino acids. CDR1 is SGHNT, CDR2 YYREEE, per germline (reference sequence). The CDR3 loop reads CASTVSLGGEQFF. The CDR3 bases are TGTGCCAGCACCGTTTCATTAGGCGGAGAGCAGTTCTTC.

Only one count was recorded for this clone. The chain employs TRBV19 and TRBJ2-7, with D hard to call. Germline CDR1 and CDR2: LNHDA and SQIVND (reference sequence). This CDR3 comprises 13 residues. The V end lost 3 bases, the J end lost 2 bases, and 8 bases lay between the germline ends. The chain's CDR3 is CASSIEVAYEQYF. The CDR3 DNA follows: TGTGCCAGTAGTATCGAGGTGGCCTACGAGCAGTACTTC.

The V and J genes are TRBV3-1 (or the pseudogene TRBV3-2) and TRBJ1-1, with D unresolved. CDR3 length equals 16 residues. The V gene's germline CDR1 is LGHDT and CDR2 YNNKEL (reference sequence). Trimming left V 3 bases short and J 1 base short, with 15 bases between. CDR3 amino acids: CASSHDAVARNTEAFF. Here the CDR3 DNA reads TGTGCCAGCAGCCATGACGCTGTGGCTAGGAACACTGAAGCTTTCTTT.

V gene TRBV2 combines with J gene TRBJ2-1, with TRBD2 matching 10 bases. The J segment lost 6 bases and the V segment lost 2 bases, leaving 1 base of the junction unmatched. There are 14 residues in the CDR3. From germline, CDR1 is SNHLY and CDR2 FYNNEI. The CDR3 DNA follows: TGTGCCAGCAGTGAAAGACTAGCGGGCAATGAGCAGTTCTTC. Residues: CASSERLAGNEQFF.

The rearrangement links TRBV3-1 (or the pseudogene TRBV3-2) to TRBJ2-5; D not certain. The CDR3 spans 14 residues. Trimming shortened V by 1 base and J by 4 bases, and 10 bases separated the two germline ends. Germline V CDR1 and CDR2: LGHDT, YNNKEL (reference sequence). For the CDR3, the DNA is TGTGCCAGCAGCCAAGGGGCAGGAAGAGAGACCCAGTACTTC. This sequence encodes CASSQGAGRETQYF.

The chain employs TRBV3-1 (or the pseudogene TRBV3-2) and TRBJ2-2; D gene ambiguous. Trimming removed 2 bases at V and 5 bases at J, with 9 bases between. The CDR3 sequence is 14 residues long. Germline V CDR1 and CDR2: LGHDT, YNNKEL (reference sequence). The CDR3, as DNA: TGTGCCAGCAGCCAATCAGGTTTGACCGGGGAGCTGTTTTTT. This encodes CASSQSGLTGELFF.

The genes are TRBV7-9 and TRBJ1-1, with unresolved D. CDR1 is SEHNR and CDR2 is FQNEAQ in the germline V gene (reference sequence). There are 12 residues in the CDR3. Trimming removed 5 bases from V and 1 base from J, with 5 bases in between. CDR3 region: CASSRGNTEAFF. CDR3 DNA sequence: TGTGCCAGCAGCCGGGGGAACACTGAAGCTTTCTTT.

The chain combines TRBV20-1 with TRBJ1-4; D possibly corresponds to TRBD1 (6 bases). There are 11 residues in the CDR3. Trimming removed 7 bases at V and 6 bases at J, with 9 bases between. The germline V gene encodes CDR1 DFQATT and CDR2 SNEGSKA (reference sequence). The DNA for the CDR3 is TGCAGTGTAAGGACAGATGAAAAACTGTTTTTT. As protein: CSVRTDEKLFF.

The gene calls are TRBV27 and TRBJ2-7; 10 bases line up with TRBD2. V shed 5 bases, J shed 3 bases, and the junction held 7 bases outside the gene matches. The CDR3 extends over 15 amino acids. CDR1 is MNHEY, CDR2 SMNVEV, per germline (reference sequence). The CDR3 DNA reads as TGTGCCAGCAGTCTTCTAGCGGGAGCTAACTACGAGCAGTACTTC. As protein: CASSLLAGANYEQYF.

This clone was counted only a few times. The gene calls are TRBV5-1 and TRBJ1-4; D is unclear. CDR3 length: 13 residues. Germline V gene data show CDR1 as SGHRS and CDR2 as YFSETQ. V was trimmed by 1 base and J by 6 bases, leaving 7 bases between them. The CDR3 coding sequence is TGCGCCAGCAGCTTGTGGCCAGATGAAAAACTGTTTTTT. Translated, it gives CASSLWPDEKLFF.

V usage is TRBV6-5 and J usage is TRBJ2-2; no clear D. V lost 8 bases and J 4 bases, leaving 8 bases between the germline ends. The germline V gene encodes CDR1 MNHEY and CDR2 SVGAGI. The CDR3 length is 12 residues. CDR3 in amino acids: CASFELTGELFF. The DNA for the CDR3 is TGTGCCAGCTTCGAGCTCACCGGGGAGCTGTTTTTT.

This clone was picked up a small number of times. V and J are TRBV7-2 and TRBJ2-1; the match to TRBD2 covers 7 bases. V trimming: 2 bases; J trimming: 3 bases; junction bases outside the gene matches: 1. This CDR3 contains 14 residues. CDR1 and CDR2 (germline): SGHTA, FQGNSA. CDR3 residues: CASSLRDYYNEQFF. CDR3 sequence (DNA): TGTGCCAGCAGCTTAAGGGACTACTACAATGAGCAGTTCTTC.

A word on this clone: An end of the junction differs from the germline gene, which may be a read error. V usage is TRBV7-9 and J usage is TRBJ2-3, with 7 bases matching TRBD1. The CDR3 totals 12 residues. Per germline, CDR1 SEHNR and CDR2 FQNEAQ (reference sequence). The CDR3 nucleotides are TGTGCCAGCAGCTACTCTGCTGGGGACAGCGATTTT. As protein: CASSYSAGDSDF.

The CDR3 nucleotides are TGCGCCAGCAGCCAACAATTGACAGCGGGGGGGCCGGGAGATACGCAGTATTTT. This encodes CASSQQLTAGGPGDTQYF. The V and J genes are TRBV4-1 and TRBJ2-3; 10 nucleotides line up with TRBD2. Germline V gives CDR1 MGHRA, CDR2 YSYEKL. V was clipped by 2 bases and J by 5 bases; unmatched bases: 13. The CDR3 runs 18 residues.

As to this clone: Other nucleotide sequences in the sample specify the same CDR3. The chain carries TRBV10-2 and TRBJ2-7, with TRBD2 matching 9 bases. Looked up from germline, CDR1 is WSHSY and CDR2 is SAAADI. Trimming removed 3 bases from V and 3 bases from J; junction bases left unmatched: 6. There are 15 residues in the CDR3. The CDR3 nucleotides read TGCGCCAGCAGTGATGGAGCGGGAGGTCACTACGAGCAGTACTTC. Its translation is CASSDGAGGHYEQYF.

The J gene is TRBJ2-7, the V gene TRBV30; TRBD1 matches at 8 bases. Germline CDR1 and CDR2: GTSNPN and SVGIG (reference sequence). J was trimmed by 4 bases and V by 4 bases; bases with no gene match: 12. CDR3 size: 15 residues. The CDR3 region has the DNA TGTGCCTGGACCCCCCCCGGGACAGGTTCTTACGAGCAGTACTTC. Its translation is CAWTPPGTGSYEQYF.